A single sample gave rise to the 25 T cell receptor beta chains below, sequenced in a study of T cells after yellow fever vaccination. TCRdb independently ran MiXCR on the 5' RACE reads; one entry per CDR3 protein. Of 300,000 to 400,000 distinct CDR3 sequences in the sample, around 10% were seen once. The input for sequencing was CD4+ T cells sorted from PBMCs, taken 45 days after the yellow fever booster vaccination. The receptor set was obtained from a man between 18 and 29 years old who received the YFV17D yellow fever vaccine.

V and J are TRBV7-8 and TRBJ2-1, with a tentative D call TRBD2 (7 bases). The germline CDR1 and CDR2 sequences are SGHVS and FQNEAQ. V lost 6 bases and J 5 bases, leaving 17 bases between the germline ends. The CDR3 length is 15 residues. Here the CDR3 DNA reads TGTGCCAGCAGGAGAGGGGGGGCGCTGAACAATGAGCAGTTCTTC. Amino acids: CASRRGGALNNEQFF.

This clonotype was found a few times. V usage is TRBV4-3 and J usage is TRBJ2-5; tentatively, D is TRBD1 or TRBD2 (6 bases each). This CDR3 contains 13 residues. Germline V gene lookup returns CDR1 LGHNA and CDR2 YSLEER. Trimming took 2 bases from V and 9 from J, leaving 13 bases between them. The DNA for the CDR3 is TGCGCCAGCAGCCAATATGAGGGGGGTGCCCAGTACTTC. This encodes CASSQYEGGAQYF.

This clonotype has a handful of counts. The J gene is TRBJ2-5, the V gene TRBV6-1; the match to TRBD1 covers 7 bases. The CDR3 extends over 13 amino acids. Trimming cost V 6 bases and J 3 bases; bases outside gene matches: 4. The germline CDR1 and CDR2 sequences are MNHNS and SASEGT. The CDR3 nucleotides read TGTGCCAGCAGGAACAGGGGAAAAGAGACCCAGTACTTC. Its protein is CASRNRGKETQYF.

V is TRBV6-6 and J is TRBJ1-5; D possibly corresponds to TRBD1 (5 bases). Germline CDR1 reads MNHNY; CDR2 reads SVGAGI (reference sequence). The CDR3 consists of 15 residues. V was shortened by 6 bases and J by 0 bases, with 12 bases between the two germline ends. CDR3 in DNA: TGTGCCAGCAGCTCGAGGACACCTAGCAATCAGCCCCAGCATTTT. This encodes CASSSRTPSNQPQHF.

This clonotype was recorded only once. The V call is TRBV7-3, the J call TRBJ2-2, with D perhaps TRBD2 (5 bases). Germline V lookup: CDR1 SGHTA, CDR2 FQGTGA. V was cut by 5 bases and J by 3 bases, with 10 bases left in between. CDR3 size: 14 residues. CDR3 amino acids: CASSSEGYTGELFF. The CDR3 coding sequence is TGTGCCAGCAGCAGTGAGGGCTACACCGGGGAGCTGTTTTTT.

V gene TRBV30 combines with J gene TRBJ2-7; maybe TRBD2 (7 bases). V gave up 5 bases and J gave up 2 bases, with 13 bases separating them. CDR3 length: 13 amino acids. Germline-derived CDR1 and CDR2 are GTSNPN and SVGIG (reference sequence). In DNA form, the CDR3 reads TGTGCCTGGGAATCCGGGGGGCCCTACGAGCAGTACTTC. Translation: CAWESGGPYEQYF.

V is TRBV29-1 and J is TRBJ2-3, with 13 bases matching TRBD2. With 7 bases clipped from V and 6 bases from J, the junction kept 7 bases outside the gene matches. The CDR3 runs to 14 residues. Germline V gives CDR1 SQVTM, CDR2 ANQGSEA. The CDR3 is CSGGTSGAKDTQYF. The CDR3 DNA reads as TGCAGCGGAGGGACTAGCGGGGCCAAGGATACGCAGTATTTT.

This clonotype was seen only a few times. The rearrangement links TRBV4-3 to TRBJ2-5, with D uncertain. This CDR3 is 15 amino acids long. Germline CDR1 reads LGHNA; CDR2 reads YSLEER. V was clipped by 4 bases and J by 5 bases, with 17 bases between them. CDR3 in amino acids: CASSRLSTVGETQYF. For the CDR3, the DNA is TGCGCCAGCAGCCGACTGAGTACGGTTGGCGAGACCCAGTACTTC.

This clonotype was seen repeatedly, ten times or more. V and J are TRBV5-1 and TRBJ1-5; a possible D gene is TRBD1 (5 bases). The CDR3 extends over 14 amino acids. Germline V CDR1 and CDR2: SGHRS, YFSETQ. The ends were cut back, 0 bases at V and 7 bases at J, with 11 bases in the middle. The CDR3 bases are TGCGCCAGCAGCTTGGATCAGGGAGGCCAGCCCCAGCATTTT. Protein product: CASSLDQGGQPQHF.

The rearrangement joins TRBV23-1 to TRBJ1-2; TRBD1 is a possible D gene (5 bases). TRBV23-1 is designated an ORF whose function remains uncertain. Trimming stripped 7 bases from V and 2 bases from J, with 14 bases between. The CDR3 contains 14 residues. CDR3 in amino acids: CASTGTAINYGYTF. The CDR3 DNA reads TGCGCCAGCACCGGGACGGCCATCAACTATGGCTACACCTTC.

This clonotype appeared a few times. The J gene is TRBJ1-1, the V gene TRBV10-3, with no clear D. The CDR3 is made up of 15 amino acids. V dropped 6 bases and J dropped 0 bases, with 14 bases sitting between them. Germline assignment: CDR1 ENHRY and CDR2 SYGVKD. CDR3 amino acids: CAISRTDPMNTEAFF. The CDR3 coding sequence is TGTGCCATCAGCCGGACGGACCCTATGAACACTGAAGCTTTCTTT.

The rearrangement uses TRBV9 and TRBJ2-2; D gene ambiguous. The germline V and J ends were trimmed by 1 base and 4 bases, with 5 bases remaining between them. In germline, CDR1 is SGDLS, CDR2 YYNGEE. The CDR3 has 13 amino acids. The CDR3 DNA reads TGTGCCAGCAGCGTAAGCGTCACCGGGGAGCTGTTTTTT. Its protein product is CASSVSVTGELFF.

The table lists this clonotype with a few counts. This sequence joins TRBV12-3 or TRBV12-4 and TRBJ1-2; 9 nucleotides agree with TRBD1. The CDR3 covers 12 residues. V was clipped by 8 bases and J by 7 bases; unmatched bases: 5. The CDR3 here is CASCRDRVGYTF. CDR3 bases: TGTGCCAGCTGTCGGGACAGGGTTGGCTACACCTTC.

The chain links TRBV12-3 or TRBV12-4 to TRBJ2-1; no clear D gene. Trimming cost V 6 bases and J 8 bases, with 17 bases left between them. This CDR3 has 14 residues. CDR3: CASRGGWHLDEQFF. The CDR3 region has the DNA TGTGCCAGCAGAGGCGGTTGGCATTTAGATGAGCAGTTCTTC.

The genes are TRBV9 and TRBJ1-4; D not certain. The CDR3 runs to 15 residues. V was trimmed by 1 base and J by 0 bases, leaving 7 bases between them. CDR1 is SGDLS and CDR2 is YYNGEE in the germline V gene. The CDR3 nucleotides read TGTGCCAGCAGCGTAAGTCATGCAACTAATGAAAAACTGTTTTTT. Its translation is CASSVSHATNEKLFF. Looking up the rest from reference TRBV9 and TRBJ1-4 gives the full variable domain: DSGVTQTPKHLITATGQRVTLRCSPRSGDLSVYWYQQSLDQGLQFLIQYYNGEERAKGNILERFSAQQFPDLHSELNLSSLELGDSALYFCASSVSHATNEKLFFGSGTQLSVL.

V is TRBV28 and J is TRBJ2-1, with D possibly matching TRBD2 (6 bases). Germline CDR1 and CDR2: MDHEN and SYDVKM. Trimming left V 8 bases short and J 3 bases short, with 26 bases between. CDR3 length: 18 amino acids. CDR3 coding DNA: TGTGCCAGCGATTTAAGGGTAGGGTCCGGGGGTCTCTACAATGAGCAGTTCTTC. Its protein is CASDLRVGSGGLYNEQFF. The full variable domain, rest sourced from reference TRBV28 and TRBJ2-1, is DVKVTQSSRYLVKRTGEKVFLECVQDMDHENMFWYRQDPGLGLRLIYFSYDVKMKEKGDIPEGYSVSREKKERFSLILESASTNQTSMYLCASDLRVGSGGLYNEQFFGPGTRLTVL.

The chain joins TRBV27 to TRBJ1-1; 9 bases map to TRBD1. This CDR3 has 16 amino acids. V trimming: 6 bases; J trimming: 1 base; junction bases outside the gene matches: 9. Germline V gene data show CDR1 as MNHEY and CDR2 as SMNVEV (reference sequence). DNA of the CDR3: TGTGCCAGCAGATGGACAGGGGTTCGCGGGAACACTGAAGCTTTCTTT. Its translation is CASRWTGVRGNTEAFF.

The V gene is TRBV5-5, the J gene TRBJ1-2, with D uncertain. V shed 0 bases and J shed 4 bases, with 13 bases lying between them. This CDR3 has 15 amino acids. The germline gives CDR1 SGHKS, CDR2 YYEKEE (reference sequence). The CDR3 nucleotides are TGTGCCAGCAGCTTGGAAATAATGGTAACCTATGGCTACACCTTC. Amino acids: CASSLEIMVTYGYTF.

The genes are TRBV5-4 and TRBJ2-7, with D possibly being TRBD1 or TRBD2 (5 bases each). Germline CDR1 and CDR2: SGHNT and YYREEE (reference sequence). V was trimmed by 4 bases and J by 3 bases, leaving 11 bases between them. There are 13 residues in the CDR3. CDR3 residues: CASSTGPDYEQYF. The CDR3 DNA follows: TGTGCCAGCAGCACGGGACCAGACTACGAGCAGTACTTC. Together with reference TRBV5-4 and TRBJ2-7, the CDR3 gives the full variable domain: ETGVTQSPTHLIKTRGQQVTLRCSSQSGHNTVSWYQQALGQGPQFIFQYYREEENGRGNFPPRFSGLQFPNYSSELNVNALELDDSALYLCASSTGPDYEQYFGPGTRLTVT.

The CDR3 coding sequence is TGTGCCAGTAACCCTGCAGGCGGGTGGGAGACCCAGTACTTC. Amino acid sequence: CASNPAGGWETQYF. The V call is TRBV19, the J call TRBJ2-5; D might be TRBD2 (5 bases). The CDR3 contains 14 residues. Per germline, CDR1 LNHDA and CDR2 SQIVND (reference sequence). The germline V and J ends were trimmed by 7 bases and 5 bases, with 17 bases remaining between them.

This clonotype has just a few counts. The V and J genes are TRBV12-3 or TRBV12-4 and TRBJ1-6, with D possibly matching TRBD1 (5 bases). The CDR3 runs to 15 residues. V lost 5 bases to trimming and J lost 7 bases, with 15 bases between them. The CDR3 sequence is CASSRTRDGNSPLHF. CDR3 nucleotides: TGTGCCAGCAGTCGCACCCGGGACGGAAATTCACCCCTCCACTTT.

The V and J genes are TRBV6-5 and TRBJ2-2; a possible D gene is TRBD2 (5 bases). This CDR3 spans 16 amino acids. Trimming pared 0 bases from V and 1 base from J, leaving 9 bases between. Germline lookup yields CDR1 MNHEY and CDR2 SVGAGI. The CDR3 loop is CASSYSSGWNTGELFF. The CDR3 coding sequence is TGTGCCAGCAGTTACTCGAGCGGTTGGAACACCGGGGAGCTGTTTTTT.

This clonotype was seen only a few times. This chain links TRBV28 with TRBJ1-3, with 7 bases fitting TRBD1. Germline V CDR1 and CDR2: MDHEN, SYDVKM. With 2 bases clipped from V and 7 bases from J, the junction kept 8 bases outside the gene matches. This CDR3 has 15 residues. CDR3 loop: CASSLALTGRNTIYF. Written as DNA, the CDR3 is TGTGCCAGCAGTTTAGCTCTGACAGGGCGGAACACCATATATTTT. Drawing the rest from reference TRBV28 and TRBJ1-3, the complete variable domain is DVKVTQSSRYLVKRTGEKVFLECVQDMDHENMFWYRQDPGLGLRLIYFSYDVKMKEKGDIPEGYSVSREKKERFSLILESASTNQTSMYLCASSLALTGRNTIYFGEGSWLTVV.

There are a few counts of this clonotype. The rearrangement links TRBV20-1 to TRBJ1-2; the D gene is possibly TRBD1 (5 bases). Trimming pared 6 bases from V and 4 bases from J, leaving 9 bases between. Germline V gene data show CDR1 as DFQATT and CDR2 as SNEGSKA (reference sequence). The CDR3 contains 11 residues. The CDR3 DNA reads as TGCAGTGCCGCAGGGTTCTATGGCTACACCTTC. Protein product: CSAAGFYGYTF.

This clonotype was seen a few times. CDR3 loop: CASTKGRMNTEAFF. CDR3 sequence (DNA): TGTGCCAGCACCAAAGGGCGGATGAACACTGAAGCTTTCTTT. The rearrangement uses TRBV12-3 or TRBV12-4 and TRBJ1-1; D is unresolved. This CDR3 region has 14 residues. Trimming pared 7 bases from V and 0 bases from J, leaving 12 bases between.